This TCR beta chain was sequenced during a study of beta chain features in type 1 diabetes. A single heparinised draw of approximately 100 mL on average was taken per donor. Trimming cost V 0 bases and J 4 bases, with 12 bases left between them. From germline, CDR1 is SGHTA and CDR2 FQGNSA. CDR3 length equals 15 residues. The isolated RNA, all of it, was reverse transcribed, so expressed TCRB transcripts were what got sequenced. TCRdb keeps only in-frame clones here, not all; method: immunoSEQ multiplex PCR. The sample lists about 620,000 clones; 15% to 19% were seen once. Study-level results: Type 1 diabetes patients had fewer VDJ junction insertions and more deletions. Any HLA effect on TCRB rearrangement was left unresolved by small sub-analyses. Patients and controls would share equally any PCR tilt toward shorter templates.

In regard to this clone: Its specificity is unknown.

The sequencing sample was made of naive CD4+ T cells from blood. This clonotype was obtained from a man aged 18-30 years in good health. The chain carries TRBV7-2 and TRBJ1-2; D is unresolved. CDR3 sequence: CASSLASDGPYGYTF. The DNA of the CDR3 is TGTGCCAGCAGCTTAGCGTCCGACGGACCCTATGGCTACACCTTC.